This passage covers 21 T cell receptor beta chains from one sample sequenced in a study of T cells in Graves' hyperthyroidism and ophthalmopathy. The source material, RNA transcripts, was used to amplify TCR beta CDR3 regions. First-round RT-PCR of the TCR CDR3 relied on the HTBI primer set. TCRdb independently ran MiXCR on the multiplex PCR reads; one entry per CDR3 protein. The table records roughly 300,000 distinct CDR3 sequences, about 20% of them present only once. Sequenced: blood. These receptors were obtained from a woman aged 50 to 65 with Graves' hyperthyroidism.

This clonotype was seen at least ten times. The V and J genes are TRBV20-1 and TRBJ2-1, with D maybe TRBD1 (6 bases). Germline V gene data show CDR1 as DFQATT and CDR2 as SNEGSKA (reference sequence). With 5 bases removed from V and 7 bases from J, the gap between germline ends came to 21 bases. The CDR3 has 15 residues. CDR3 bases: TGCAGTGCTCCCATCCCCTACAGGGTGGGGAATGAGCAGTTCTTC. This gives the protein CSAPIPYRVGNEQFF.

In this sample, this clonotype turned up a few times. The chain combines TRBV11-2 with TRBJ1-3; 7 bases match TRBD1. Germline-derived CDR1 and CDR2 are SGHAT and FQNNGV. The CDR3 spans 19 residues. The ends lost 5 bases at V and 0 bases at J; junction bases unmatched: 16. Here the CDR3 DNA reads TGTGCCAGCAGCGACGACAGGGTTGGAGCCCTTTCCTCTGGAAACACCATATATTTT. This codes for CASSDDRVGALSSGNTIYF.

This clonotype was counted between two and nine times. Possible read error: a much larger clone is one base away. This chain uses TRBV20-1 with TRBJ2-7, with D possibly being TRBD1 or TRBD2 (5 bases each). Looked up from germline, CDR1 is DFQATT and CDR2 is SNEGSKA (reference sequence). CDR3 size: 15 residues. Trimming cost V 3 bases and J 5 bases, with 20 bases left between them. This chain's CDR3 is CSARRVGTNHNEQYF. CDR3 DNA: TGCAGTGCTAGGCGTGTAGGGACGAACCACAACGAGCAGTACTTC.

This clonotype was seen a handful of times. The chain recombines TRBV6-1 with TRBJ2-1, with 7 bases aligning to TRBD1. Germline V gene lookup returns CDR1 MNHNS and CDR2 SASEGT. The CDR3 is 20 amino acids. Trimming took 5 bases from V and 2 from J; bases not matched to a gene: 21. The DNA of the CDR3 is TGTGCCAGCAGTTCTACGGGCCGGGACAGAGGATCGAAGCCCTACAATGAGCAGTTCTTC. Amino acids: CASSSTGRDRGSKPYNEQFF.

The chain carries TRBV20-1 and TRBJ1-3; tentative D call: TRBD1 (6 bases). The CDR3 runs to 13 residues. Germline V CDR1 and CDR2: DFQATT, SNEGSKA (reference sequence). Between the trimmed V and J ends, which lost 6 bases and 4 bases, there was a span of 13 bases. CDR3 in amino acids: CSALQGNGNTIYF. The CDR3 nucleotides read TGCAGTGCATTACAGGGTAACGGAAACACCATATATTTT.

This clonotype was seen ten or more times. This chain uses TRBV6-1 with TRBJ1-1; D not certain. V lost 1 base, J lost 3 bases, and 9 bases lay in between. Germline lookup yields CDR1 MNHNS and CDR2 SASEGT. The CDR3 is made up of 14 amino acids. DNA of the CDR3: TGTGCCAGCAGTGAAGGTGGCGGAGACACTGAAGCTTTCTTT. Protein sequence: CASSEGGGDTEAFF.

This clonotype was detected many times. V gene TRBV30 combines with J gene TRBJ2-2; a possible D gene is TRBD2 (5 bases). The CDR3 has 15 amino acids. V lost 3 bases and J 3 bases, leaving 14 bases between the germline ends. The germline V gene has CDR1 GTSNPN and CDR2 SVGIG (reference sequence). CDR3: CAWRGSGSHTGELFF. The DNA of the CDR3 is TGTGCCTGGAGAGGTTCGGGGAGCCACACCGGGGAGCTGTTTTTT.

This clonotype came up many times. The chain links TRBV12-3 or TRBV12-4 to TRBJ2-5; D may be TRBD1 or TRBD2 (6 bases each). Trimming removed 7 bases at V and 4 bases at J, with 13 bases between. This CDR3 is built from 13 residues. The CDR3 DNA reads as TGTGCCAGCAAATCGGGGGCTGGAGAGACCCAGTACTTC. As protein: CASKSGAGETQYF.

This clonotype appeared a few times. This rearrangement joins TRBV20-1 to TRBJ2-1; D remains unclear. The germline V and J ends were trimmed by 5 bases and 10 bases, with 9 bases remaining between them. The CDR3 contains 10 residues. Germline-derived CDR1 and CDR2 are DFQATT and SNEGSKA (reference sequence). The CDR3: CSAGRVEQFF. The CDR3 DNA reads TGCAGTGCTGGTCGAGTAGAGCAGTTCTTC.

The chain joins TRBV29-1 to TRBJ2-1, with 11 positions matching TRBD2. The CDR3 is 17 residues long. With 5 bases clipped from V and 6 bases from J, the junction kept 15 bases outside the gene matches. The germline gives CDR1 SQVTM, CDR2 ANQGSEA. For the CDR3, the DNA is TGCAGCGTTAGGCGCCTGATCGCTAGCGGGGGGTTCAATGAGCAGTTCTTC. Residues: CSVRRLIASGGFNEQFF.

The V call is TRBV7-9, the J call TRBJ1-1, with TRBD1 as a possible D gene (6 bases). The CDR3 is 14 amino acids. With 6 bases removed from V and 1 base from J, the gap between germline ends came to 12 bases. CDR1 and CDR2 (germline): SEHNR, FQNEAQ (reference sequence). The CDR3 sequence is CASRLTQGNTEAFF. Here the CDR3 DNA reads TGTGCCAGCAGACTAACACAGGGGAACACTGAAGCTTTCTTT.

A few counts support this clonotype. V and J are TRBV30 and TRBJ1-4, with D possibly TRBD1 on 5 matching bases. CDR1 and CDR2 (germline): GTSNPN, SVGIG (reference sequence). CDR3 length: 13 amino acids. V was pared by 8 bases and J by 8 bases, with 18 bases between. CDR3 sequence: CAGTRGLEEKLFF. The CDR3 DNA sequence: TGTGCCGGGACCCGGGGCCTAGAAGAAAAACTGTTTTTT.

This clonotype has ten or more counts. The CDR3 coding sequence is TGTGCCAGCAGCCAAGGCTTCACCCTCCACTTT. It translates to CASSQGFTLHF. This chain joins TRBV5-4 and TRBJ1-6; D unclear. Germline V gene data show CDR1 as SGHNT and CDR2 as YYREEE (reference sequence). CDR3 size: 11 residues. Trimming stripped 4 bases from V and 14 bases from J, with 10 bases between.

The chain joins TRBV5-1 to TRBJ2-2, with D unclear. The CDR3 has 16 amino acids. Germline V gene data show CDR1 as SGHRS and CDR2 as YFSETQ. V dropped 0 bases and J dropped 0 bases, with 9 bases sitting between them. DNA for the CDR3: TGCGCCAGCAGCTTGGCCGCGCAGGCGAACACCGGGGAGCTGTTTTTT. It translates to CASSLAAQANTGELFF.

There are a few counts of this clonotype. A read error may produce the germline difference seen at one junction end. The rearrangement joins TRBV12-3 or TRBV12-4 to TRBJ2-2, with a weak D call TRBD2 (6 bases). This CDR3 has 13 amino acids. CDR3 residues: CASSGGNAGELFF. The CDR3 nucleotides are TGTGCCAGCAGTGGGGGGAACGCCGGGGAGCTGTTTTTT.

CDR3 loop: CASSQTGTGETQYF. Written as DNA, the CDR3 is TGTGCCAGCAGTCAGACTGGAACTGGAGAGACCCAGTACTTC. This chain connects TRBV27 to TRBJ2-5; D not certain. V was clipped by 5 bases and J by 4 bases, with 14 bases between them. The CDR3 length is 14 residues. Germline CDR1 MNHEY, CDR2 SMNVEV (reference sequence).

In this sample, this clonotype turned up many times. The chain employs TRBV28 and TRBJ2-2, with 7 bases fitting TRBD1. The CDR3 is 15 residues long. After removal of 4 bases from V and 1 base from J, the junction contained 3 bases not matched to a gene. Germline V gene lookup returns CDR1 MDHEN and CDR2 SYDVKM. The CDR3 spells CASSSGTENTGELFF. CDR3 nucleotide sequence: TGTGCCAGCAGTTCCGGGACAGAGAACACCGGGGAGCTGTTTTTT.

This clonotype appeared many times. The rearrangement links TRBV11-2 to TRBJ2-3; 8 nucleotides align to TRBD2. The junction had 9 bases not matched to a gene; V was cut back by 1 base and J by 6 bases. The CDR3 is 16 amino acids. The V gene's germline CDR1 is SGHAT and CDR2 FQNNGV. This CDR3 reads CASSLVAPGGPDTQYF. CDR3 sequence (DNA): TGTGCCAGCAGCTTAGTCGCCCCGGGGGGGCCTGATACGCAGTATTTT.

In its sample, this clonotype was seen many times. The CDR3 here is CASSDPNEKLFF. The DNA for the CDR3 is TGTGCCAGCAGTGATCCGAATGAAAAACTGTTTTTT. The V gene is TRBV28, the J gene TRBJ1-4; no firm D call. The CDR3 is 12 residues long. CDR1 and CDR2 (germline): MDHEN, SYDVKM. V lost 5 bases to trimming and J lost 5 bases, with 6 bases between them.

In its sample, this clonotype was seen a few times. This chain uses TRBV7-9 with TRBJ2-2; no reliable D call. CDR3 size: 14 residues. Germline loops: CDR1 SEHNR, CDR2 FQNEAQ (reference sequence). Trimming left V 5 bases short and J 1 base short, with 8 bases between. The DNA for the CDR3 is TGTGCCAGCAGCCAGACACTGAACACCGGGGAGCTGTTTTTT. As protein: CASSQTLNTGELFF.

This clonotype was counted between two and nine times. The chain couples TRBV4-2 to TRBJ2-3; a weak D match, TRBD2 (6 bases). Germline CDR1 reads LGHNA; CDR2 reads YNFKEQ. The V end lost 5 bases, the J end lost 4 bases, and 19 bases lay between the germline ends. This CDR3 is 16 amino acids long. This CDR3 reads CASSDRVAGSPDTQYF. In nucleotides, the CDR3 is TGTGCCAGCAGCGACCGGGTGGCGGGATCCCCAGATACGCAGTATTTT.